A selection of T cell receptor beta chains follows, all from one sample in a study of blood T cell repertoires in COVID-19. Generated by immunoSEQ multiplex PCR, the TCRdb table keeps only in-frame clones and is missing some. The table includes 150,000 to 200,000 clones, 87% detected once. Source material: PBMCs or T cells enriched from blood (not recorded which). These receptors came from a human donor with acute COVID-19. The donor label of this sample is uncertain. Both conserved end residues are part of each CDR3. A D gene is named only where the DNA matches it firmly. Only part of the rows carry a size: once, few, many, or a class if the clone is expanded.

TRBV10-3,TRBD1,TRBJ2-5,once,CATQDRAQETQYF,TGTGCCACCCAGGACAGGGCCCAGGAGACCCAGTACTTC
TRBV15,-,TRBJ1-2,-,CATTKRADSNYGYTF,TGTGCCACCACCAAGCGGGCAGATTCGAACTATGGCTACACCTTC
TRBV3-1/TRBV3-2,-,TRBJ1-6,-,CASNRLREDSPLHF,TGTGCCAGCAACCGGCTTAGGGAGGATTCACCCCTCCACTTT
TRBV27,TRBD1,TRBJ1-5,-,CASSPRGPSYSNQPQHF,TGTGCCAGCAGCCCCAGGGGGCCATCCTATAGCAATCAGCCCCAGCATTTT
TRBV7-9,-,TRBJ1-2,once,CAFGRGQYGYTF,TGTGCCTTCGGGCGGGGCCAATATGGCTACACCTTC
TRBV5-1,-,TRBJ2-2,-,CASSVAGGRAGELFF,TGCGCCAGCAGCGTCGCTGGGGGCCGGGCCGGGGAGCTGTTTTTT
TRBV12-3/TRBV12-4,-,TRBJ2-5,-,CASSGQFETQYF,TGTGCCAGCAGTGGACAGTTCGAGACCCAGTACTTC
TRBV27,-,TRBJ2-7,-,CASSLGGRYEQYF,TGTGCCAGCAGTTTGGGGGGGCGTTACGAGCAGTACTTC
TRBV19,TRBD2,TRBJ2-1,-,CASSTGLANEQFF,TGTGCCAGTAGTACGGGACTAGCTAATGAGCAGTTCTTC
TRBV5-1,TRBD1,TRBJ1-6,-,CASSETGTANSPLHF,TGCGCCAGCAGCGAGACCGGGACAGCAAATTCACCCCTCCACTTT
TRBV4-2,TRBD1,TRBJ2-1,-,CASRAREDRDWNEQFF,TGTGCCAGCAGAGCAAGGGAGGACAGGGATTGGAATGAGCAGTTCTTC
TRBV7-8,TRBD2,TRBJ2-1,few,CASSLALAGGPHEQFF,TGTGCCAGCAGCTTAGCACTAGCGGGGGGCCCTCATGAGCAGTTCTTC